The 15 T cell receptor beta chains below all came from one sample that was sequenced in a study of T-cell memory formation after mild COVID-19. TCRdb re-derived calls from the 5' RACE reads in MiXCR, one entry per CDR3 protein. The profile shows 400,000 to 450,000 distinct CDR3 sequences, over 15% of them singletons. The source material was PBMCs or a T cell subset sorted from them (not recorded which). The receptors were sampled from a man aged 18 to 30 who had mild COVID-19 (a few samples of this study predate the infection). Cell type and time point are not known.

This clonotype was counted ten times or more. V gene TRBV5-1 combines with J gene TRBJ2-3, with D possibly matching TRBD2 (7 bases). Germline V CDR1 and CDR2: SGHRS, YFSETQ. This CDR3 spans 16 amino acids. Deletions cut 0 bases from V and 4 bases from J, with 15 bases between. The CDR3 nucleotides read TGCGCCAGCAGCTTGGATAGGGGGGGAAAGGCAGATACGCAGTATTTT. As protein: CASSLDRGGKADTQYF. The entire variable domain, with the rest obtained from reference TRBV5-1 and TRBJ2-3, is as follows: KAGVTQTPRYLIKTRGQQVTLSCSPISGHRSVSWYQQTPGQGLQFLFEYFSETQRNKGNFPGRFSGRQFSNSRSEMNVSTLELGDSALYLCASSLDRGGKADTQYFGPGTRLTVL.

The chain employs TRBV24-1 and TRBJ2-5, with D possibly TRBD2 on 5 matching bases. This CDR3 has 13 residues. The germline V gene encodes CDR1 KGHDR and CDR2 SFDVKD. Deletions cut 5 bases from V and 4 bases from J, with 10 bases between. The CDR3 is CATSAEGLETQYF. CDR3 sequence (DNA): TGTGCCACCAGTGCAGAGGGCCTAGAGACCCAGTACTTC.

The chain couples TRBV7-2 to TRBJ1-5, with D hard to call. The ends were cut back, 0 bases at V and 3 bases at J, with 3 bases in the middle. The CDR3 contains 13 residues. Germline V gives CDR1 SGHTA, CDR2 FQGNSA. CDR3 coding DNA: TGTGCCAGCAGCTTAGCTAACAATCAGCCCCAGCATTTT. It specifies CASSLANNQPQHF. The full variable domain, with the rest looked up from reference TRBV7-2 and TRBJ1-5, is GAGVSQSPSNKVTEKGKDVELRCDPISGHTALYWYRQSLGQGLEFLIYFQGNSAPDKSGLPSDRFSAERTGGSVSTLTIQRTQQEDSAVYLCASSLANNQPQHFGDGTRLSIL.

CDR3 sequence (DNA): TGTGCCAGCAGATCCGGGACAACCATCACCCTGGGAGCTTTCTTT. This translates into CASRSGTTITLGAFF. This chain links TRBV11-2 with TRBJ1-1; tentatively, D is TRBD1 (6 bases). Deletions cut 6 bases from V and 10 bases from J, with 24 bases between. The CDR3 runs to 15 residues. Germline V gene data show CDR1 as SGHAT and CDR2 as FQNNGV.

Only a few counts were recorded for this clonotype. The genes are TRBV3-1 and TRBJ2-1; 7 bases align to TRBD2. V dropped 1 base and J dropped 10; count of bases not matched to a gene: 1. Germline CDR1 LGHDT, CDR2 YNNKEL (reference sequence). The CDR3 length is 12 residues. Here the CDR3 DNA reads TGTGCCAGCAGCCAAGGGGAGGGAGAGCAGTTCTTC. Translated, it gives CASSQGEGEQFF.

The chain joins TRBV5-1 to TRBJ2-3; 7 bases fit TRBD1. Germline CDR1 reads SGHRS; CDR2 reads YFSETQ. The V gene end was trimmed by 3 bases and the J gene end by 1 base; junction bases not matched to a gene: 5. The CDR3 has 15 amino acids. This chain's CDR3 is CASSSGQKGTDTQYF. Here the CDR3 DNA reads TGCGCCAGCAGCTCGGGACAGAAGGGCACAGATACGCAGTATTTT.

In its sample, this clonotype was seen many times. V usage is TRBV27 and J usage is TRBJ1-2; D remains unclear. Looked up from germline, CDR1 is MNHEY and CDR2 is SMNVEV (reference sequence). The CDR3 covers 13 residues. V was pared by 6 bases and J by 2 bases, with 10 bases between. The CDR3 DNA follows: TGTGCCAGCAGCCTGACGGGAAACTATGGCTACACCTTC. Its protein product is CASSLTGNYGYTF.

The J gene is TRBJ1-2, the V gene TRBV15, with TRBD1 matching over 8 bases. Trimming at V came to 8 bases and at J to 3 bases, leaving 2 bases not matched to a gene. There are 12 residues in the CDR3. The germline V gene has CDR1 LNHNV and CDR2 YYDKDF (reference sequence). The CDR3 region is CATEDRDYGYTF. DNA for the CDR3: TGTGCCACCGAGGACAGGGACTATGGCTACACCTTC. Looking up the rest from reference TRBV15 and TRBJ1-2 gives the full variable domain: DAMVIQNPRYQVTQFGKPVTLSCSQTLNHNVMYWYQQKSSQAPKLLFHYYDKDFNNEADTPDNFQSRRPNTSFCFLDIRSPGLGDTAMYLCATEDRDYGYTFGSGTRLTVV.

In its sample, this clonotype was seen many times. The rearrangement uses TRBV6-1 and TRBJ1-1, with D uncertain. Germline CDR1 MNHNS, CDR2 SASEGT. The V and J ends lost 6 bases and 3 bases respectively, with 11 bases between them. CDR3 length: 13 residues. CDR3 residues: CASSRGADTEAFF. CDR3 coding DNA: TGTGCCAGCAGCCGGGGAGCGGACACTGAAGCTTTCTTT.

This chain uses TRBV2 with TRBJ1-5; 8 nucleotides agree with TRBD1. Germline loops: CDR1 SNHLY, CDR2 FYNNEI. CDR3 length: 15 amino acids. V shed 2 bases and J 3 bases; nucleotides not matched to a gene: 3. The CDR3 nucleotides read TGTGCCAGCAGTGAAAACAGGGGGAACAATCAGCCCCAGCATTTT. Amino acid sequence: CASSENRGNNQPQHF.

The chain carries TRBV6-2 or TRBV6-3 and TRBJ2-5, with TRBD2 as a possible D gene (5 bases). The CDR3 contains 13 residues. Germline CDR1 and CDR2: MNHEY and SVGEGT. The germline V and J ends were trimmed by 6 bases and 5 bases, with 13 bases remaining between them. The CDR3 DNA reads TGTGCCAGCAGCCACGACTGGGAGGAGACCCAGTACTTC. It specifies CASSHDWEETQYF.

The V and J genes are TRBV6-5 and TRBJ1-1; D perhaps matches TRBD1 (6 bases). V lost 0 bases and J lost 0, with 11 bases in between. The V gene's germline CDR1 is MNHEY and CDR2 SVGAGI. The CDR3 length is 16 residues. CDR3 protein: CASSYSGGPMNTEAFF. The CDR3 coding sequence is TGTGCCAGCAGTTACTCTGGGGGGCCCATGAACACTGAAGCTTTCTTT.

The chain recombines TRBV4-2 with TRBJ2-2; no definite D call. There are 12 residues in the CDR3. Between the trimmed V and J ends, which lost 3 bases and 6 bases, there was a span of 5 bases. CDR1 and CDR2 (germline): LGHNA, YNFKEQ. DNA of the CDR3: TGTGCCAGCAGCCAGGATGCCGGGGAGCTGTTTTTT. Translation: CASSQDAGELFF.

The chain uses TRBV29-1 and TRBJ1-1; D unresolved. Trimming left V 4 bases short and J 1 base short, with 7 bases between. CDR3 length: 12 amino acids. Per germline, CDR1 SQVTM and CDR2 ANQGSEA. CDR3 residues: CSVGPQNTEAFF. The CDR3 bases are TGCAGCGTTGGTCCCCAGAACACTGAAGCTTTCTTT.

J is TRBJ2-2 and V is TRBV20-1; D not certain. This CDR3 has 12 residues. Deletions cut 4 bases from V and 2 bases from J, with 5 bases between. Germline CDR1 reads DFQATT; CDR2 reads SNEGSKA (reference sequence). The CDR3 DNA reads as TGCAGTGCTAATACCAACACCGGGGAGCTGTTTTTT. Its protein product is CSANTNTGELFF.